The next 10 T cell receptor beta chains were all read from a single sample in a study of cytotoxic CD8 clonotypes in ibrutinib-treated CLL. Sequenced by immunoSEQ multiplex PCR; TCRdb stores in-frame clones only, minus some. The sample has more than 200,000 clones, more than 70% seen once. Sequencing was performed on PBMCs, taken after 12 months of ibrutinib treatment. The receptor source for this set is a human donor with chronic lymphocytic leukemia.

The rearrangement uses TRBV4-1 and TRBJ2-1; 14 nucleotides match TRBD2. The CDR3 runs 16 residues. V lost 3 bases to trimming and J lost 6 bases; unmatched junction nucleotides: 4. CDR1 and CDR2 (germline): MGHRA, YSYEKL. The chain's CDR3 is CASSHPTSGGANEQFF. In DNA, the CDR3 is TGCGCCAGCAGCCACCCGACTAGCGGGGGGGCCAATGAGCAGTTCTTC.

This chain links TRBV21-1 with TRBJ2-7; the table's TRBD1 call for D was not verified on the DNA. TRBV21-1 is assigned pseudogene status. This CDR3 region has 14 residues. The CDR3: CASSKGTGGYEQYF. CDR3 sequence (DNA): TGTGCCAGCAGCAAGGGGACAGGGGGGTACGAGCAGTACTTC.

The CDR3 nucleotides read TGCGCCAGCAGCCCCATGGAGGGACTCTATGGCTACACCTTC. This gives the protein CASSPMEGLYGYTF. The chain combines TRBV5-1 with TRBJ1-2; TRBD1 is a possible D gene (5 bases). This CDR3 has 14 residues. CDR1 is SGHRS, CDR2 YFSETQ, per germline. Trimming stripped 4 bases from V and 4 bases from J, with 14 bases between. The variable domain in full, completed from reference TRBV5-1 and TRBJ1-2, reads KAGVTQTPRYLIKTRGQQVTLSCSPISGHRSVSWYQQTPGQGLQFLFEYFSETQRNKGNFPGRFSGRQFSNSRSEMNVSTLELGDSALYLCASSPMEGLYGYTFGSGTRLTVV.

Written as DNA, the CDR3 is TGTGCCAGCAGTGAAGGGTATAGCAGCGAGCAGTACTTC. Translated, it gives CASSEGYSSEQYF. The rearrangement joins TRBV6-1 to TRBJ2-7; no reliable D call. Trimming took off 1 base at V and 6 bases at J, with 10 bases between the two ends. Germline assignment: CDR1 MNHNS and CDR2 SASEGT. The CDR3 sequence is 13 residues long.

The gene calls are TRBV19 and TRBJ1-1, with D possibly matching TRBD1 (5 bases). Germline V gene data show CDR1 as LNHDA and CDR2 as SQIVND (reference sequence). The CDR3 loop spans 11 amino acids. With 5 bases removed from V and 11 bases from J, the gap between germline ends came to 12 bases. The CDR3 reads CASSSSREAFF. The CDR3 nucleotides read TGTGCCAGTAGTTCAAGCAGGGAGGCTTTCTTT.

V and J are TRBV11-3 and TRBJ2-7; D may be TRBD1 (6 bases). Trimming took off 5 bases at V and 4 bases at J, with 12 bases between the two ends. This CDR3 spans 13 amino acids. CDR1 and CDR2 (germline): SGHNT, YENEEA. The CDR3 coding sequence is TGTGCCAGCAGCCGCCAGGGGCCATACGAGCAGTACTTC. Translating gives CASSRQGPYEQYF.

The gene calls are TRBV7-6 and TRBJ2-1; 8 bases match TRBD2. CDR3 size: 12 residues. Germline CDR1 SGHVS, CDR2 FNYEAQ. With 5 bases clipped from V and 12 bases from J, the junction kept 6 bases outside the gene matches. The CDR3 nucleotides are TGTGCCAGCAGCCCGACTAGCGAAGGGCAGTTCTTC. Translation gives CASSPTSEGQFF.

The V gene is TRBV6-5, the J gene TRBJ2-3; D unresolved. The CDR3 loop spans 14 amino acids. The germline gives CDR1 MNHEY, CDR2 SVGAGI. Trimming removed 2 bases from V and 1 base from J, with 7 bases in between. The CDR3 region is CASSYRVRTDTQYF. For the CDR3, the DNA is TGTGCCAGCAGTTACAGGGTACGCACAGATACGCAGTATTTT.

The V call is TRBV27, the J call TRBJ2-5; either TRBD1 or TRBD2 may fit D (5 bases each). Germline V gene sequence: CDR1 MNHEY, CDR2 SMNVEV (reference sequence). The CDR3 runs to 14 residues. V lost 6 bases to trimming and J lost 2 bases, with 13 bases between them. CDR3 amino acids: CASSRWDGQETQYF. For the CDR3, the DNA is TGTGCCAGCAGCAGATGGGACGGACAAGAGACCCAGTACTTC.

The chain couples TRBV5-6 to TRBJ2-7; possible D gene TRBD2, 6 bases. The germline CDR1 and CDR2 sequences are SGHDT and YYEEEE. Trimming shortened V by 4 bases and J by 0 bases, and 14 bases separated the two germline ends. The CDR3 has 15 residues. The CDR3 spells CASSPGAGNSYEQYF. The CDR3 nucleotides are TGTGCCAGCAGCCCGGGCGCGGGGAACTCCTACGAGCAGTACTTC.